In this sample, the clone carrying this T cell receptor beta chain turned up a few times. Antigen unknown. From germline, CDR1 is LGHNA and CDR2 YSLEER. This CDR3 comprises 17 residues. V lost 0 bases and J lost 1, with 16 bases in between. The sample originates from a study of blood T cells in healthy people across ages. Findings and limits, study-wide: Naive CD4+ cells and diversity were both higher in long-lived donors than in aged donors. In these data, TCR beta diversity tracked strongly with naive T cell percentage.

PCR was performed a second time for about 7 to 12 cycles using a sample-barcoded 5' primer and a J-beta primer mix. TCRdb passed the 5' RACE reads through MiXCR, listing each CDR3 protein once. The sample includes around 1,000,000 distinct CDR3 sequences, 35% to 40% of them seen just once. The TCR was taken from a young man in good health. The chain has TRBV4-3 and TRBJ2-7; TRBD2 is a possible D gene (6 bases). Sequencing input: blood. CDR3 in amino acids: CASSQEFPRGWSYEQYF. CDR3 DNA: TGCGCCAGCAGCCAAGAATTCCCCCGGGGGTGGTCCTACGAGCAGTACTTC.